This record looks at one TCR beta chain sequence and its context. This record belongs to a study of T cells after yellow fever vaccination. Study in general: Fractions with few cells were prepared using SMART-Seq v4 Ultra Low Input.

The CDR3 extends over 14 amino acids. Germline V lookup: CDR1 DFQATT, CDR2 SNEGSKA (reference sequence). V lost 6 bases and J 0 bases, leaving 12 bases between the germline ends. TCRdb reprocessed the 5' RACE reads via MiXCR and lists one record per CDR3 protein. The sample includes approximately 110,000 distinct CDR3 sequences, more than 7.5% of them seen just once. The material was CD8+ T cells sorted from PBMCs, obtained 45 days after the yellow fever booster vaccination. This TCR came from a man in his thirties or forties who received the YFV17D yellow fever vaccine. The chain combines TRBV20-1 with TRBJ2-4, with no clear D. The CDR3 DNA reads as TGCAGTGCGTCCGACTTGGTAGCCAAAAACATTCAGTACTTC. Protein: CSASDLVAKNIQYF.